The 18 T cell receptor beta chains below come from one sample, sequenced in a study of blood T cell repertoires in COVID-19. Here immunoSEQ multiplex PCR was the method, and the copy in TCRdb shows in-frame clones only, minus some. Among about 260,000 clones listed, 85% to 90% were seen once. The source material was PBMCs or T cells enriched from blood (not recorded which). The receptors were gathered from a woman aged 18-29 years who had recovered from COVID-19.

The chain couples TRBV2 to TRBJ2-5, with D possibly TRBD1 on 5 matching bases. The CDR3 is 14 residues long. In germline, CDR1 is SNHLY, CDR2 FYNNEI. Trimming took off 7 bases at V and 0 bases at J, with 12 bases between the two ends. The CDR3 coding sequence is TGTGCCAGCAACAGAGACAGAAACCAAGAGACCCAGTACTTC. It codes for CASNRDRNQETQYF. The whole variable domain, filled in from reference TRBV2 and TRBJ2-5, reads EPEVTQTPSHQVTQMGQEVILRCVPISNHLYFYWYRQILGQKVEFLVSFYNNEISEKSEIFDDQFSVERPDGSNFTLKIRSTKLEDSAMYFCASNRDRNQETQYFGPGTRLLVL.

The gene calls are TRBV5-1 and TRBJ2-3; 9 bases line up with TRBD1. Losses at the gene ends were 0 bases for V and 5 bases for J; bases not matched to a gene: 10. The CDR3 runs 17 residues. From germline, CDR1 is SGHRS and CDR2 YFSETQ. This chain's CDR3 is CASSLEVWNRGQDTQYF. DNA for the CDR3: TGCGCCAGCAGCTTGGAGGTGTGGAACAGGGGGCAAGATACGCAGTATTTT.

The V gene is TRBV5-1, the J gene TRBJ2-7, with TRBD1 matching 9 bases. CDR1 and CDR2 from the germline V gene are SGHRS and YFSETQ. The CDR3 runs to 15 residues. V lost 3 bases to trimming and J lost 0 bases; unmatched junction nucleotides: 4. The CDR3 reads CASSWVQGASYEQYF. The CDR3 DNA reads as TGCGCCAGCAGCTGGGTACAGGGGGCCTCCTACGAGCAGTACTTC.

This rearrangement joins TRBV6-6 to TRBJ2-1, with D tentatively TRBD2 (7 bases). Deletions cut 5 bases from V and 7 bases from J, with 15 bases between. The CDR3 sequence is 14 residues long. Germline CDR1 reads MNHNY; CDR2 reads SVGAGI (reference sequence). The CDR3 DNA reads TGTGCCAGCAGTCGACTAGCAGGGGAGAATGAGCAGTTCTTC. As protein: CASSRLAGENEQFF.

The CDR3 nucleotides are TGTGCCAGTAGTCGCGACAGGGGCTATGGCTACACCTTC. It codes for CASSRDRGYGYTF. The V gene is TRBV19, the J gene TRBJ1-2, with 8 bases lining up with TRBD1. V dropped 5 bases and J dropped 4; count of bases not matched to a gene: 3. There are 13 residues in the CDR3. Germline lookup yields CDR1 LNHDA and CDR2 SQIVND (reference sequence).

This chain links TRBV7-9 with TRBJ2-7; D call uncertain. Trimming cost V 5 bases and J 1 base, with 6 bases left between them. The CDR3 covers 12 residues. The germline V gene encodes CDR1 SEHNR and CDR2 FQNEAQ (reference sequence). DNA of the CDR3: TGTGCCAGCAGCCACTCATCCTACGAGCAGTACTTC. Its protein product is CASSHSSYEQYF.

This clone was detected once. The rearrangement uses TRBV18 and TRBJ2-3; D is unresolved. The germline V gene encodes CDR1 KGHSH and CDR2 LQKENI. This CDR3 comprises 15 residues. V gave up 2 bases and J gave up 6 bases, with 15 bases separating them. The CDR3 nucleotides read TGTGCCAGCTCACCAATAAATCCGGGTACGGATACGCAGTATTTT. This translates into CASSPINPGTDTQYF.

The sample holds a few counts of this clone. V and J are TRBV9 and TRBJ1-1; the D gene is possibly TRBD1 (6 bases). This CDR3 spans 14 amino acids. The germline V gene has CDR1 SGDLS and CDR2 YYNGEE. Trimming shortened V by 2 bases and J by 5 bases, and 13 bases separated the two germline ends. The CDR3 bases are TGTGCCAGCAGCGTGGGACAAGCCTTTACTGAAGCTTTCTTT. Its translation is CASSVGQAFTEAFF.

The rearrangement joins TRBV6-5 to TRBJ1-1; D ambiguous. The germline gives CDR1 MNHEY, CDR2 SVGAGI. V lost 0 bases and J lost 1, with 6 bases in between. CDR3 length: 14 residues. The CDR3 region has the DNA TGTGCCAGCAGTTACTCGGAGGGGAACACTGAAGCTTTCTTT. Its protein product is CASSYSEGNTEAFF.

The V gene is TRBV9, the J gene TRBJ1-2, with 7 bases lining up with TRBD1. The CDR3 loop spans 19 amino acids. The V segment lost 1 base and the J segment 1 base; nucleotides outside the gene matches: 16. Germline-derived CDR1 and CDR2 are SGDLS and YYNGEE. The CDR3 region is CASSVMRQGQMTINYGYTF. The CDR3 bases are TGTGCCAGCAGCGTAATGCGACAGGGCCAGATGACAATTAACTATGGCTACACCTTC.

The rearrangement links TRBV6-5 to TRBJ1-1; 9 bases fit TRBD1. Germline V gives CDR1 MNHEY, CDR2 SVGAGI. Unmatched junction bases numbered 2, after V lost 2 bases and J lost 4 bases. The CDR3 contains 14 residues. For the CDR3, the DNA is TGTGCCAGCAGTTACGGGACAGGGACCACTGAAGCTTTCTTT. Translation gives CASSYGTGTTEAFF.

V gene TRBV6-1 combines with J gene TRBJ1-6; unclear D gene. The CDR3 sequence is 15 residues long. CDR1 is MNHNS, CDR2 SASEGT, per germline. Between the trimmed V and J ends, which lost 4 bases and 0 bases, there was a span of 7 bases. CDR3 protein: CASSGQDSYNSPLHF. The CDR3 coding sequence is TGTGCCAGCAGTGGCCAGGACTCCTATAATTCACCCCTCCACTTT.

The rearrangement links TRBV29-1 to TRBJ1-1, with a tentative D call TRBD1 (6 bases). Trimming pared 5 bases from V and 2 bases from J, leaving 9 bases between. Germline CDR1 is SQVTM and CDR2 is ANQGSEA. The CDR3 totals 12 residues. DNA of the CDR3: TGCAGCGTTCACAGGGTAAACACTGAAGCTTTCTTT. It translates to CSVHRVNTEAFF.

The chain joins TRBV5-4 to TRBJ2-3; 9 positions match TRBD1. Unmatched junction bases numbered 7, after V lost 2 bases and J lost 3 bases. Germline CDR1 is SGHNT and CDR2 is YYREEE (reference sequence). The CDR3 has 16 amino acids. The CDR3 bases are TGTGCCAGCAGCTTACCGACAGGGGGAGTGACAGATACGCAGTATTTT. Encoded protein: CASSLPTGGVTDTQYF.

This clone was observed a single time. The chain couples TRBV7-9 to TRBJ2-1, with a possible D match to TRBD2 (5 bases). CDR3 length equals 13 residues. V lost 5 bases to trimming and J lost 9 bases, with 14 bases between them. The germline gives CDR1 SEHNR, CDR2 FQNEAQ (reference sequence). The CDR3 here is CASSRNGVREQFF. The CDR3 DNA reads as TGTGCCAGCAGCCGTAACGGGGTGCGTGAGCAGTTCTTC.

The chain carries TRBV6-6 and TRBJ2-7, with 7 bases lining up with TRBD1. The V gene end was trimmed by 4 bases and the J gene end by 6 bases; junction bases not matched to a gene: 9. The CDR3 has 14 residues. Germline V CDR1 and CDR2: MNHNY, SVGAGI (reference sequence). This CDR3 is CASSFRDSLPEQYF. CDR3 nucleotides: TGTGCCAGCAGTTTCCGGGACAGCCTACCCGAGCAGTACTTC.

Here the CDR3 reads CARRLTEAFF. Here the CDR3 DNA reads TGTGCCAGACGACTCACTGAAGCTTTCTTT. The genes are TRBV2 and TRBJ1-1; D gene unclear. CDR1 and CDR2 from the germline V gene are SNHLY and FYNNEI. The germline V and J ends were trimmed by 9 bases and 4 bases, with 6 bases remaining between them. This CDR3 is 10 amino acids long.

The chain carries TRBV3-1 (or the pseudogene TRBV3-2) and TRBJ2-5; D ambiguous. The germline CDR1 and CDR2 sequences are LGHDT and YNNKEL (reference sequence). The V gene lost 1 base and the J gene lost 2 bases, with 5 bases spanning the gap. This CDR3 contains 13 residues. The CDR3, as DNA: TGTGCCAGCAGCCAAGTTACTCAAGAGACCCAGTACTTC. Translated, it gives CASSQVTQETQYF.